This record covers a single T cell receptor beta chain. The length of the CDR3 is 15 residues. Germline assignment: CDR1 SGHDT and CDR2 YYEEEE. V shed 7 bases and J shed 4 bases, with 18 bases lying between them. The protocol was immunoSEQ multiplex PCR, while the TCRdb copy is restricted to in-frame clones and leaves out a portion. Seen here are over 150,000 clones, more than 90% observed once, and the top ten hold roughly 2%. This record belongs to a study of control samples from healthy donors and cancer patients. The source is a woman between 40 and 50 years old in good health. The specimen was blood. The genes are TRBV5-6 and TRBJ1-3; D is possibly TRBD1 (5 bases). In DNA form, the CDR3 reads TGTGCCAGCGAAGCTATAGGAGGGGCAGGAAACACCATATATTTT. Its protein is CASEAIGGAGNTIYF.